Each of the 17 T cell receptor beta chains below was sequenced from the same sample in a study of early T cells in non-severe SARS-CoV-2 infection. Each CDR3 protein is one row after TCRdb ran MiXCR on the 5' RACE reads. The repertoire holds 120,000 or so distinct CDR3 sequences, with about 12% as singletons. The specimen was whole blood, collected at baseline. The receptors derive from an adult who was a healthcare worker with PCR-confirmed SARS-CoV-2 infection or an uninfected control (not recorded which).

This clonotype was observed many times. J is TRBJ1-5 and V is TRBV6-2 or TRBV6-3, with 12 bases fitting TRBD1. Germline V gives CDR1 MNHEY, CDR2 SVGEGT. CDR3 length equals 14 residues. The V gene end was trimmed by 5 bases and the J gene end by 7 bases; junction bases not matched to a gene: 3. The CDR3 loop is CASSGTGGGQPQHF. For the CDR3, the DNA is TGTGCCAGCAGTGGGACAGGGGGCGGCCAGCCCCAGCATTTT.

V is TRBV20-1 and J is TRBJ1-2, with TRBD1 identical over 7 bases. V lost 6 bases to trimming and J lost 4 bases; unmatched junction nucleotides: 11. CDR1 is DFQATT, CDR2 SNEGSKA, per germline (reference sequence). This CDR3 has 14 amino acids. The CDR3 DNA reads TGCAGTGCCACGAAAACAGGGGTAGGCTATGGCTACACCTTC. Protein product: CSATKTGVGYGYTF.

This clonotype was seen repeatedly, ten times or more. The rearrangement joins TRBV19 to TRBJ1-5; 8 positions match TRBD1. CDR1 LNHDA and CDR2 SQIVND come from the germline V gene (reference sequence). J was trimmed by 4 bases and V by 5 bases; bases with no gene match: 10. The CDR3 runs to 16 residues. This CDR3 reads CASSLGFYRGNQPQHF. The CDR3 DNA sequence: TGTGCCAGTAGTTTAGGTTTTTACAGGGGGAATCAGCCCCAGCATTTT.

This clonotype was seen ten or more times. This chain connects TRBV21-1 to TRBJ2-7; the table names TRBD2, a call not compared with the DNA. TRBV21-1 counts as a pseudogene. The CDR3 has 17 residues. CDR3: CASSKSGAGGNSYEQYF. CDR3 nucleotides: TGTGCCAGCAGCAAAAGCGGGGCGGGAGGCAACTCCTACGAGCAGTACTTC.

This clonotype was seen only a few times. The chain uses TRBV20-1 and TRBJ2-7; TRBD2 aligns across 10 bases. V was clipped by 0 bases and J by 4 bases; unmatched bases: 6. Germline assignment: CDR1 DFQATT and CDR2 SNEGSKA (reference sequence). The length of the CDR3 is 15 residues. DNA for the CDR3: TGCAGTGCTAGAGATATTGCTAGCGGGGGATACGAGCAGTACTTC. Translated: CSARDIASGGYEQYF.

Worth noting for this clonotype: Its ends do not fully match the called genes, so a read error is possible. V gene TRBV12-3 or TRBV12-4 combines with J gene TRBJ2-6; 9 bases agree with TRBD1. There are 16 residues in the CDR3. The CDR3 sequence: CASSFRTGAGANVLTF. In DNA, the CDR3 is TGTGCCAGCAGTTTTAGGACAGGGGCCGGGGCCAACGTCCTGACCTTC.

This clonotype showed up just a few times. The chain couples TRBV10-3 to TRBJ1-1; no reliable D call. The ends were cut back, 2 bases at V and 4 bases at J, with 8 bases in the middle. Germline CDR1 ENHRY, CDR2 SYGVKD. The length of the CDR3 is 13 residues. CDR3 region: CAISEASPTEAFF. CDR3 coding DNA: TGTGCCATCAGTGAGGCTTCCCCCACTGAAGCTTTCTTT.

This chain connects TRBV11-2 to TRBJ2-1, with 14 bases aligning to TRBD2. Germline-derived CDR1 and CDR2 are SGHAT and FQNNGV. There are 17 residues in the CDR3. Trimming at V came to 5 bases and at J to 8 bases, leaving 11 bases not matched to a gene. CDR3 in amino acids: CASSPGGLAGGRDEQFF. In DNA form, the CDR3 reads TGTGCCAGCAGCCCCGGAGGACTAGCGGGAGGACGCGATGAGCAGTTCTTC. Full variable domain (outside the CDR3, taken from reference TRBV11-2 and TRBJ2-1): EAGVAQSPRYKIIEKRQSVAFWCNPISGHATLYWYQQILGQGPKLLIQFQNNGVVDDSQLPKDRFSAERLKGVDSTLKIQPAKLEDSAVYLCASSPGGLAGGRDEQFFGPGTRLTVL.

In this sample, this clonotype turned up a few times. The chain is built from TRBV9 and TRBJ1-6; no clear D. V was trimmed by 2 bases and J by 1 base, leaving 7 bases between them. Germline V gene data show CDR1 as SGDLS and CDR2 as YYNGEE. The CDR3 runs to 15 residues. This chain's CDR3 is CASSVGRSYNSPLHF. CDR3 DNA: TGTGCCAGCAGCGTCGGCAGATCCTATAATTCACCCCTCCACTTT.

This chain's CDR3 is CASSPRHRAGENEQFF. The CDR3 DNA follows: TGTGCCAGCAGTCCCAGACACAGGGCCGGGGAAAATGAGCAGTTCTTC. The chain employs TRBV28 and TRBJ2-1, with D tentatively TRBD1 (6 bases). V dropped 5 bases and J dropped 7 bases, with 21 bases sitting between them. CDR3 length: 16 amino acids. Germline loops: CDR1 MDHEN, CDR2 SYDVKM.

The sample holds a few counts of this clonotype. The gene calls are TRBV5-6 and TRBJ2-1; D gene uncertain. The germline CDR1 and CDR2 sequences are SGHDT and YYEEEE. V shed 4 bases and J shed 7 bases, with 18 bases lying between them. CDR3 length: 15 residues. CDR3 in DNA: TGTGCCAGCAGCCCCTGGCGGTCTTCCTCAAATGAGCAGTTCTTC. Translating it yields CASSPWRSSSNEQFF.

J is TRBJ2-2 and V is TRBV6-1, with D possibly TRBD1 on 5 matching bases. Trimming cost V 5 bases and J 4 bases, with 14 bases left between them. This CDR3 has 15 residues. Germline V gene sequence: CDR1 MNHNS, CDR2 SASEGT. As DNA, the CDR3 is TGTGCCAGCAGTCCCCTTGGACATTTCACCGGGGAGCTGTTTTTT. Translation: CASSPLGHFTGELFF.

CDR3 sequence (DNA): TGTGCCAGCAGCCAAGGAAAGCGGGGGCTAGATGTGGACAATGAGCAGTTCTTC. This sequence encodes CASSQGKRGLDVDNEQFF. The chain uses TRBV3-1 and TRBJ2-1; TRBD2 agrees at 8 bases. CDR3 length: 18 amino acids. CDR1 LGHDT and CDR2 YNNKEL come from the germline V gene (reference sequence). The J segment lost 5 bases and the V segment lost 1 base, leaving 13 bases of the junction unmatched.

This clonotype was recorded once. The chain joins TRBV20-1 to TRBJ2-5, with D unclear. The CDR3 is 13 residues long. Germline V lookup: CDR1 DFQATT, CDR2 SNEGSKA (reference sequence). With 1 base removed from V and 3 bases from J, the gap between germline ends came to 9 bases. This chain's CDR3 is CSARVRPEETQYF. In nucleotides, the CDR3 is TGCAGTGCTAGAGTTCGGCCAGAAGAGACCCAGTACTTC.

This clonotype appeared many times. The rearrangement uses TRBV10-3 and TRBJ2-7, with D tentatively TRBD1 (5 bases). The germline CDR1 and CDR2 sequences are ENHRY and SYGVKD. V was trimmed by 3 bases and J by 0 bases, leaving 12 bases between them. The CDR3 loop spans 15 amino acids. CDR3 DNA sequence: TGTGCCATCAGTGATGTTAGGGGAAGCTCCTACGAGCAGTACTTC. Amino acids: CAISDVRGSSYEQYF.

The chain joins TRBV6-5 to TRBJ1-1; maybe TRBD1 (5 bases). V lost 7 bases, J lost 7 bases, and 13 bases lay in between. The germline V gene encodes CDR1 MNHEY and CDR2 SVGAGI. The CDR3 spans 12 residues. The chain's CDR3 is CASTSQAFEAFF. The CDR3 DNA follows: TGTGCCAGCACTTCACAGGCCTTTGAAGCTTTCTTT.

This clonotype occurred many times. The CDR3 DNA follows: TGCAGTGCTAGAGACAGGAGAGGGAATCAGCCCCAGCATTTT. Amino acids: CSARDRRGNQPQHF. The chain has TRBV20-1 and TRBJ1-5; D call uncertain. The germline V gene has CDR1 DFQATT and CDR2 SNEGSKA (reference sequence). The germline V and J ends were trimmed by 0 bases and 4 bases, with 10 bases remaining between them. CDR3 length equals 14 residues.